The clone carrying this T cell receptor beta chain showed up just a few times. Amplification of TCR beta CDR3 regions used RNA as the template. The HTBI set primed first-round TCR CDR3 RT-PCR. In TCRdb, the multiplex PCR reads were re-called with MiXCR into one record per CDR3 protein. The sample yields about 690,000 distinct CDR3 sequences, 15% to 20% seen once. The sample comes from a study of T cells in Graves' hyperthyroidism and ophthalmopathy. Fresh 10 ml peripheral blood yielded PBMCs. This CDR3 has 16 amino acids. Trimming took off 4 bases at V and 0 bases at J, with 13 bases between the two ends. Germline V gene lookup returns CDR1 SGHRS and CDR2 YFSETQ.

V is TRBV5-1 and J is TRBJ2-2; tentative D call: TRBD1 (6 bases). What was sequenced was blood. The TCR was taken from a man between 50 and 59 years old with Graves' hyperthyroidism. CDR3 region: CASSAAGTPNTGELFF. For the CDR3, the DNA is TGCGCCAGCAGCGCGGCCGGGACACCGAACACCGGGGAGCTGTTTTTT. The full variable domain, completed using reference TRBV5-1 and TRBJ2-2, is KAGVTQTPRYLIKTRGQQVTLSCSPISGHRSVSWYQQTPGQGLQFLFEYFSETQRNKGNFPGRFSGRQFSNSRSEMNVSTLELGDSALYLCASSAAGTPNTGELFFGEGSRLTVL.